This is a list of T cell receptor beta chains from one sample in a study of vaccination effects on CD4 cells after COVID-19. The repertoire was sequenced with immunoSEQ multiplex PCR; TCRdb's copy has only in-frame clones and lacks some. The sample shows 12,000 to 15,000 clones, 75% to 80% of them seen only once. Their cognate antigens are unknown. The source was CD4+ T cells from PBMCs cultured with HCoV-NL63 spike peptides, collected after COVID-19 vaccination. The receptors stem from a human donor who had a prior SARS-CoV-2 infection. CDR3s include the opening cysteine and the closing phenylalanine or tryptophan. Each record gives: J gene, V gene, CDR3 protein.

TRBJ2-3	TRBV7-2	CASSLDYSTDTQYF
TRBJ1-1	TRBV19	CASTPLGEENTEAFF
TRBJ2-1	TRBV7-2	CASRPQGAYNEQFF
TRBJ1-5	TRBV28	CASTVTGQGADQPQHF
TRBJ2-7	TRBV7-2	CASSLTAWRTVNEQYF
TRBJ2-2	TRBV6-5	CASSRVSTGELFF
TRBJ1-2	TRBV11-2	CASSAFGYGYTF
TRBJ2-7	TRBV14	CASSPKGSRKYF
TRBJ2-7	TRBV4-3	CASSQDASASNYEQYF
TRBJ2-3	TRBV7-2	CASSEGLTDTQYF
TRBJ1-4	TRBV19	CASSIPSGYEKLFF
TRBJ1-5	TRBV7-2	CASSSYPTGSNQPQHF
TRBJ2-1	TRBV2	CASRLGGGEQFF
TRBJ2-7	TRBV5-1	CASSRGPDGLAYEQYF
TRBJ1-4	TRBV19	CASSPSRDRGWMANEKLFF
TRBJ1-5	TRBV2	CASQETYYSNQPQHF
TRBJ2-6	TRBV19	CAASPGRGANVLTF
TRBJ2-5	TRBV5-1	CASSLSRTKGTQYF
TRBJ2-5	TRBV7-2	CASSLAGTSGSETQYF
TRBJ2-3	TRBV14	CASSQEDTYTDTQYF
TRBJ2-2	TRBV12-5	CASGFQGPRTRLLRGAVF
TRBJ1-1	TRBV11-3	CASRHANLGGTEAFF
TRBJ1-2	TRBV19	CASSTYQTGWSLHGYTF
TRBJ2-1	TRBV27	CASTLTRGNEQFF
TRBJ2-6	TRBV19	CASSSGKPGANVLTF
TRBJ1-6	TRBV5-4	CASNLGQGNSPLHF
TRBJ2-3	TRBV18	CASSRQGDTQYF
TRBJ1-5	TRBV10-3	CATVQGLSNQPQHF
TRBJ1-1	TRBV7-3	CASSLDGLEAFF
TRBJ2-1	TRBV9	CASSADGGGYNEQFF
TRBJ2-5	TRBV18	CASPPAGTAVGTQYF
TRBJ2-7	TRBV5-1	CASSLVGIVYEQYF
TRBJ2-1	TRBV5-4	CASSLGGLAGDLGNEQFF
TRBJ1-1	TRBV18	CASSPPGRNTEAFF
TRBJ2-5	TRBV18	CASSPTKVGQETQYF
TRBJ1-1	TRBV12-3/TRBV12-4	CASSPQLNTEAFF
TRBJ2-3	TRBV4-1	CASSQSSWKRGGITDTQYF
TRBJ2-3	TRBV7-9	CASSLAVLSARSTDTQYF
TRBJ2-3	TRBV7-2	CASSSEGLNTQYF
TRBJ2-5	TRBV5-1	CASSLMGQAQQETQYF
TRBJ2-3	TRBV13	CASSSSGRGSTDTQYF
TRBJ1-2	TRBV24-1	CATRGYGYTF
TRBJ1-2	TRBV7-8	CASSLVPGTYGYTF
TRBJ1-2	TRBV19	CASSMRQIYGYTF
TRBJ2-1	TRBV19	CASTLTIRSSYNEQFF
TRBJ1-1	TRBV10-3	CAISPRQGRNTEAFF
TRBJ1-1	TRBV7-9	CASSFEVTEAFF
TRBJ1-5	TRBV6-1	CASSAHRVYSNQPQHF
TRBJ1-5	TRBV6-5	CASWAGGEQPQHF
TRBJ2-3	TRBV3-1/TRBV3-2	CASSQASGSLYTQYF